This entry describes one T cell receptor beta chain. Sequence at one end of the junction differs from germline and may be a read error. Germline assignment: CDR1 SSHAT and CDR2 FNYEAQ (reference sequence). The CDR3 is made up of 13 amino acids. This entry comes from a study of blood T cell repertoires in COVID-19. Study information: PBMCs, B-cell-depleted T cells, or T cells provided the cDNA or gDNA that made up the material.

In the study's own analysis: Cell counts per sample came from amplifying reference gene primers. TCRdb's table, derived via immunoSEQ multiplex PCR, lists solely in-frame clones and lacks some. The V and J calls and clone size are taken from that table; D and trimming were inferred from the DNA. The sample holds 53,000 or so clones, approximately 82% seen once. This sequence joins TRBV7-7 and TRBJ2-7; 7 nucleotides match TRBD2. The receptor's source is a human donor in a cohort sampled during active COVID-19. The sequenced material came from peripheral blood. The CDR3 DNA reads as TGTGCTAGCAGCTTAGGAAGCGGGAACGAGCAGTACTTC. As protein: CASSLGSGNEQYF. Supplemented by reference TRBV7-7 and TRBJ2-7, the full variable domain reads GAGVSQSPRYKVTKRGQDVTLRCDPISSHATLYWYQQALGQGPEFLTYFNYEAQPDKSGLPSDRFSAERPEGSISTLTIQRTEQRDSAMYRCASSLGSGNEQYFGPGTRLTVT.